The 27 T cell receptor beta chains below come from one sample, sequenced in a study of blood T cell repertoires in COVID-19. The protocol was immunoSEQ multiplex PCR, while the TCRdb copy is restricted to in-frame clones and leaves out a portion. The data hold about 61,000 clones, with around 87% observed a single time. Material: peripheral blood. Receptors originate from a man aged 55 to 70 with acute or convalescent COVID-19.

V and J are TRBV29-1 and TRBJ2-6; the D is unclear. The CDR3 is made up of 12 amino acids. The germline CDR1 and CDR2 sequences are SQVTM and ANQGSEA. V was shortened by 2 bases and J by 4 bases, with 3 bases between the two germline ends. The DNA of the CDR3 is TGCAGCGTTGAATCAGGGGCCAACGTCCTGACTTTC. The encoded protein is CSVESGANVLTF.

The J gene is TRBJ2-1, the V gene TRBV9, with D perhaps TRBD1 (6 bases). Germline CDR1 reads SGDLS; CDR2 reads YYNGEE. The germline V and J ends were trimmed by 3 bases and 7 bases, with 20 bases remaining between them. CDR3 length: 16 residues. The CDR3 DNA reads as TGTGCCAGCAGCGAAAATATTGACAGGTCCTCAAATGAGCAGTTCTTC. Translation gives CASSENIDRSSNEQFF.

The V gene is TRBV6-5, the J gene TRBJ1-4; no clear D gene. V was pared by 9 bases and J by 0 bases, with 11 bases between. This CDR3 contains 14 residues. CDR1 is MNHEY and CDR2 is SVGAGI in the germline V gene. The CDR3 loop is CARAYGPTNEKLFF. In nucleotides, the CDR3 is TGTGCCAGGGCCTATGGGCCAACTAATGAAAAACTGTTTTTT.

This clone was seen only once. V usage is TRBV9 and J usage is TRBJ2-1, with D hard to call. V was cut by 0 bases and J by 8 bases, with 15 bases left in between. Germline CDR1 SGDLS, CDR2 YYNGEE. CDR3 length: 15 residues. The CDR3 reads CASSVDPQVAYEQFF. The DNA for the CDR3 is TGTGCCAGCAGCGTAGATCCGCAGGTGGCCTATGAGCAGTTCTTC. Drawing the rest from reference TRBV9 and TRBJ2-1, the complete variable domain is DSGVTQTPKHLITATGQRVTLRCSPRSGDLSVYWYQQSLDQGLQFLIQYYNGEERAKGNILERFSAQQFPDLHSELNLSSLELGDSALYFCASSVDPQVAYEQFFGPGTRLTVL.

The rearrangement joins TRBV3-1 (or the pseudogene TRBV3-2) to TRBJ1-1; tentatively, D is TRBD1 (6 bases). In germline, CDR1 is LGHDT, CDR2 YNNKEL (reference sequence). The CDR3 covers 13 residues. The ends were cut back, 2 bases at V and 5 bases at J, with 9 bases in the middle. The CDR3 region is CASSQPGETEAFF. CDR3 bases: TGTGCCAGCAGCCAACCAGGGGAGACTGAAGCTTTCTTT.

This sequence joins TRBV5-1 and TRBJ2-7; D is possibly TRBD2 (5 bases). V was clipped by 4 bases and J by 5 bases, with 16 bases between them. Per the germline V gene, CDR1 is SGHRS and CDR2 is YFSETQ. The CDR3 runs 14 residues. The CDR3 DNA follows: TGCGCCAGCAGCATAACTTCTAGCTCGCACGAGCAGTACTTC. Translation: CASSITSSSHEQYF.

V gene TRBV5-1 combines with J gene TRBJ2-1; D possibly corresponds to TRBD2 (7 bases). V lost 0 bases to trimming and J lost 8 bases, with 18 bases between them. The CDR3 covers 16 residues. CDR1 and CDR2 from the germline V gene are SGHRS and YFSETQ. The CDR3 region has the DNA TGCGCCAGCAGCTTGGTGGCGGGGGCCCCCTGGGATGAGCAGTTCTTC. Translating it yields CASSLVAGAPWDEQFF.

This chain uses TRBV19 with TRBJ1-5; 7 bases are shared with TRBD1. Germline CDR1 LNHDA, CDR2 SQIVND (reference sequence). The CDR3 loop spans 15 amino acids. The V and J ends lost 3 bases and 5 bases, in that order; junction bases with no gene match: 7. As DNA, the CDR3 is TGTGCCAGTAGTATCCTGGGACAGCCTCATCAGCCCCAGCATTTT. Residues: CASSILGQPHQPQHF.

This chain connects TRBV19 to TRBJ1-5; 7 nucleotides match TRBD1. CDR3 length: 16 amino acids. The germline gives CDR1 LNHDA, CDR2 SQIVND (reference sequence). Trimming removed 4 bases from V and 3 bases from J; junction bases left unmatched: 9. The CDR3 is CASSTYGQEINQPQHF. In DNA form, the CDR3 reads TGTGCCAGTAGTACCTATGGACAGGAGATCAATCAGCCCCAGCATTTT. The full variable domain, rest sourced from reference TRBV19 and TRBJ1-5, is DGGITQSPKYLFRKEGQNVTLSCEQNLNHDAMYWYRQDPGQGLRLIYYSQIVNDFQKGDIAEGYSVSREKKESFPLTVTSAQKNPTAFYLCASSTYGQEINQPQHFGDGTRLSIL.

J is TRBJ1-2 and V is TRBV7-2; possible D gene TRBD1, 6 bases. Germline V gives CDR1 SGHTA, CDR2 FQGNSA. This CDR3 has 14 amino acids. Deletions cut 3 bases from V and 8 bases from J, with 16 bases between. In DNA form, the CDR3 reads TGTGCCAGCAGCTTGGGGGGGCCCCAGACAGGCTACACCTTC. This translates into CASSLGGPQTGYTF.

The chain combines TRBV19 with TRBJ2-2; 9 nucleotides agree with TRBD1. Germline V gene sequence: CDR1 LNHDA, CDR2 SQIVND (reference sequence). The CDR3 runs to 16 residues. V lost 5 bases and J lost 2; bases outside the gene matches: 6. The CDR3 DNA is TGTGCCAGTAGTGGCTACACAGGGGGCAACACCGGGGAGCTGTTTTTT. Its translation: CASSGYTGGNTGELFF.

This chain uses TRBV11-2 with TRBJ2-7, with D perhaps TRBD1 (6 bases). The CDR3 is made up of 12 amino acids. The germline V gene encodes CDR1 SGHAT and CDR2 FQNNGV. The germline V and J ends were trimmed by 10 bases and 6 bases, with 16 bases remaining between them. CDR3 DNA sequence: TGTGCCACCTCCAATACAGGGACCGAGCAGTACTTC. Amino acid sequence: CATSNTGTEQYF.

The chain is built from TRBV19 and TRBJ1-2, with TRBD1 as a possible D gene (5 bases). CDR3 length: 14 amino acids. V was clipped by 2 bases and J by 8 bases, with 15 bases between them. Germline V lookup: CDR1 LNHDA, CDR2 SQIVND (reference sequence). This chain's CDR3 is CASSISQGGGGYTF. CDR3 DNA sequence: TGTGCCAGTAGTATATCCCAGGGAGGCGGGGGCTACACCTTC.

The V call is TRBV27, the J call TRBJ1-1; 12 bases agree with TRBD1. V gave up 4 bases and J gave up 2 bases; unmatched junction bases: 2. The germline V gene encodes CDR1 MNHEY and CDR2 SMNVEV (reference sequence). This CDR3 is built from 15 residues. CDR3 sequence: CASSSGTGGNTEAFF. The CDR3 DNA is TGTGCCAGCAGTTCAGGGACAGGGGGCAACACTGAAGCTTTCTTT.

The V and J genes are TRBV5-1 and TRBJ1-2, with 11 nucleotides matching TRBD1. This CDR3 has 15 amino acids. Germline loops: CDR1 SGHRS, CDR2 YFSETQ. After removal of 4 bases from V and 4 bases from J, the junction contained 6 bases not matched to a gene. CDR3 sequence: CASSNGQGAPYGYTF. DNA for the CDR3: TGCGCCAGCAGCAACGGACAGGGGGCCCCCTATGGCTACACCTTC. The variable domain in full, completed from reference TRBV5-1 and TRBJ1-2, reads KAGVTQTPRYLIKTRGQQVTLSCSPISGHRSVSWYQQTPGQGLQFLFEYFSETQRNKGNFPGRFSGRQFSNSRSEMNVSTLELGDSALYLCASSNGQGAPYGYTFGSGTRLTVV.

This clone was seen just once. V is TRBV10-3 and J is TRBJ1-3; 7 bases match TRBD1. V was pared by 6 bases and J by 0 bases, with 5 bases of the junction left unmatched. The CDR3 runs 15 residues. Germline lookup yields CDR1 ENHRY and CDR2 SYGVKD. The CDR3 region has the DNA TGTGCCATCAGAGTTGACAGGGACTCTGGAAACACCATATATTTT. Translation gives CAIRVDRDSGNTIYF.

This rearrangement joins TRBV19 to TRBJ1-2, with D maybe TRBD1 (6 bases). The CDR3 loop spans 13 amino acids. Trimming removed 6 bases at V and 3 bases at J, with 11 bases between. Germline CDR1 is LNHDA and CDR2 is SQIVND (reference sequence). CDR3 coding DNA: TGTGCCAGTAGAGAACAGGGATACTATGGCTACACCTTC. Translation: CASREQGYYGYTF. The full variable domain, completed using reference TRBV19 and TRBJ1-2, is DGGITQSPKYLFRKEGQNVTLSCEQNLNHDAMYWYRQDPGQGLRLIYYSQIVNDFQKGDIAEGYSVSREKKESFPLTVTSAQKNPTAFYLCASREQGYYGYTFGSGTRLTVV.

This clone has a handful of counts. The V and J genes are TRBV13 and TRBJ1-1, with TRBD1 as a possible D gene (5 bases). The V gene's germline CDR1 is PRHDT and CDR2 FYEKMQ (reference sequence). This CDR3 is built from 16 residues. V was clipped by 4 bases and J by 5 bases, with 20 bases between them. CDR3 bases: TGTGCCAGCAGCTCCTTAGCGGAGGATGGGGGGACTGAAGCTTTCTTT. This codes for CASSSLAEDGGTEAFF.

V gene TRBV7-6 combines with J gene TRBJ2-1; 7 bases agree with TRBD2. The CDR3 sequence is 16 residues long. The V and J ends lost 1 base and 3 bases, in that order; junction bases with no gene match: 6. In germline, CDR1 is SGHVS, CDR2 FNYEAQ. CDR3 nucleotides: TGTGCCAGCAGCTTAGTTGGCGGGGGTGGCTACAATGAGCAGTTCTTC. It translates to CASSLVGGGGYNEQFF.

J is TRBJ1-5 and V is TRBV19; 9 bases line up with TRBD1. Trimming took 9 bases from V and 0 from J; bases not matched to a gene: 3. Germline CDR1 and CDR2: LNHDA and SQIVND (reference sequence). This CDR3 has 14 residues. CDR3 in amino acids: CASKGQGSNQPQHF. CDR3 coding DNA: TGTGCCAGCAAGGGACAGGGTAGCAATCAGCCCCAGCATTTT.

The chain employs TRBV9 and TRBJ1-3, with D possibly being TRBD1 (6 bases). The CDR3 is 14 amino acids. CDR1 and CDR2 from the germline V gene are SGDLS and YYNGEE. The germline V and J ends were trimmed by 7 bases and 0 bases, with 11 bases remaining between them. CDR3 nucleotide sequence: TGTGCCAGCGGAGGACAGAACTCTGGAAACACCATATATTTT. Its protein is CASGGQNSGNTIYF.

The rearrangement joins TRBV5-1 to TRBJ1-1; 9 bases are a match to TRBD1. The CDR3 covers 13 residues. The V segment lost 5 bases and the J segment 8 bases; nucleotides outside the gene matches: 7. The germline CDR1 and CDR2 sequences are SGHRS and YFSETQ. CDR3: CASRGDRAYEAFF. As DNA, the CDR3 is TGCGCCAGCAGGGGGGACAGGGCCTACGAAGCTTTCTTT.

The chain couples TRBV6-1 to TRBJ1-5, with 7 positions matching TRBD1. The CDR3 extends over 18 amino acids. Per the germline V gene, CDR1 is MNHNS and CDR2 is SASEGT. The ends lost 2 bases at V and 0 bases at J; junction bases unmatched: 10. The CDR3 DNA reads as TGTGCCAGCAGTGAAAGTCTGGGACAGACTTATAGCAATCAGCCCCAGCATTTT. This codes for CASSESLGQTYSNQPQHF.

In its sample, this clone was seen once. The chain recombines TRBV7-2 with TRBJ1-5; perhaps TRBD1 as D (6 bases). Germline-derived CDR1 and CDR2 are SGHTA and FQGNSA. This CDR3 comprises 13 residues. V was shortened by 8 bases and J by 7 bases, with 15 bases between the two germline ends. The CDR3 here is CASVSRGDQPQHF. The CDR3 DNA reads TGTGCCAGCGTATCCAGGGGAGACCAGCCCCAGCATTTT.

The gene calls are TRBV9 and TRBJ1-2; 7 bases line up with TRBD1. CDR1 is SGDLS, CDR2 YYNGEE, per germline. CDR3 length: 16 amino acids. V lost 0 bases, J lost 2 bases, and 7 bases stayed unmatched. The CDR3 DNA reads TGTGCCAGCAGCGTAGCAGCAGGGGGTGGGAACTATGGCTACACCTTC. It encodes CASSVAAGGGNYGYTF.

The rearrangement links TRBV5-6 to TRBJ2-5, with 12 bases fitting TRBD2. V trimming: 4 bases; J trimming: 1 base; junction bases outside the gene matches: 2. Germline lookup yields CDR1 SGHDT and CDR2 YYEEEE. The CDR3 has 15 amino acids. The CDR3 DNA reads TGTGCCAGCAGCAAGGGACTAGCGGGCCAAGAGACCCAGTACTTC. Protein: CASSKGLAGQETQYF.

The chain combines TRBV7-9 with TRBJ1-1; 9 positions match TRBD1. Looked up from germline, CDR1 is SEHNR and CDR2 is FQNEAQ (reference sequence). The CDR3 is made up of 16 amino acids. V lost 3 bases and J lost 5; bases outside the gene matches: 10. The CDR3 loop is CASSFQLTGGGTEAFF. The CDR3 DNA reads as TGTGCCAGCAGCTTTCAACTGACAGGGGGAGGAACTGAAGCTTTCTTT.